There are a few counts of the clone carrying this T cell receptor (beta chain). A second PCR of roughly 7 to 11 cycles used a sample-barcoded 5' primer and a J-beta primer mix. TCRdb used MiXCR to reprocess the 5' RACE reads, holding one entry per CDR3 protein. This sample has 1.4 million or so distinct CDR3 sequences, with less than 45% found just once. The data originate from a study of blood T cells in healthy people across ages. Per germline, CDR1 DFQATT and CDR2 SNEGSKA (reference sequence). With V trimmed by 5 bases and J by 0 bases, 1 base remained unmatched. This CDR3 has 14 residues. The genes are TRBV20-1 and TRBJ1-2; 12 bases are a match to TRBD1. Input material: blood. The TCR comes from a woman aged 18 to 35 in good health. CDR3 sequence (DNA): TGCAGTGCTGGGACAGGGGGCACTAACTATGGCTACACCTTC. Translated: CSAGTGGTNYGYTF.